These 18 T cell receptor beta chains originate from one sample sequenced in a study of T cell repertoires in cytomegalovirus infection. Each CDR3 protein gets one entry after TCRdb re-called the reads with MiXCR. Found here are under 800,000 distinct CDR3 sequences, roughly a quarter of them singletons; the top ten hold 6.5% to 10%. The sequenced sample consisted of CD8+ T cells from PBMCs. The receptors come from a human donor in good health (CMV status not recorded). Some clones in this sample may be carry-over from other donors' samples.

Details on this clonotype: This clone may be a read error of a much larger clone one base away. The rearrangement links TRBV7-2 to TRBJ1-5; unclear D gene. Per germline, CDR1 SGHTA and CDR2 FQGNSA. The CDR3 contains 11 residues. This CDR3 is CVSSPNQPQHF. The CDR3 DNA follows: TGTGTCAGCAGCCCAAATCAGCCCCAGCATTTT.

V is TRBV5-1 and J is TRBJ2-1; TRBD2 might be the D (6 bases). Deletions cut 0 bases from V and 7 bases from J, with 20 bases between. Germline V gene sequence: CDR1 SGHRS, CDR2 YFSETQ. The CDR3 sequence is 17 residues long. The CDR3 protein is CASSLGPWTGEPNEQFF. In nucleotides, the CDR3 is TGCGCCAGCAGCTTGGGACCCTGGACGGGGGAACCTAATGAGCAGTTCTTC. The entire variable domain, with the rest obtained from reference TRBV5-1 and TRBJ2-1, is as follows: KAGVTQTPRYLIKTRGQQVTLSCSPISGHRSVSWYQQTPGQGLQFLFEYFSETQRNKGNFPGRFSGRQFSNSRSEMNVSTLELGDSALYLCASSLGPWTGEPNEQFFGPGTRLTVL.

V usage is TRBV6-5 and J usage is TRBJ2-4; 7 bases align to TRBD2. The V gene's germline CDR1 is MNHEY and CDR2 SVGAGI. CDR3 size: 18 residues. V was pared by 0 bases and J by 3 bases, with 11 bases of the junction left unmatched. CDR3 residues: CASSYSISTTGGKNIQYF. As DNA, the CDR3 is TGTGCCAGCAGTTACTCGATATCGACGACGGGAGGCAAAAACATTCAGTACTTC.

This clonotype was recorded a few times. The chain is built from TRBV20-1 and TRBJ2-5, with D tentatively TRBD2 (6 bases). CDR1 and CDR2 from the germline V gene are DFQATT and SNEGSKA (reference sequence). The CDR3 runs 16 residues. V was shortened by 0 bases and J by 4 bases, with 18 bases between the two germline ends. The CDR3 reads CSARDRSGRIGETQYF. Written as DNA, the CDR3 is TGCAGTGCTAGAGATAGGAGTGGGAGGATAGGAGAGACCCAGTACTTC.

V and J are TRBV4-3 and TRBJ2-2; 7 nucleotides align to TRBD2. The CDR3 covers 16 residues. J gave up 0 bases and V 4 bases, and 5 bases lay outside the gene matches. Per germline, CDR1 LGHNA and CDR2 YSLEER. The CDR3 sequence is CASSPWGGTNTGELFF. In DNA, the CDR3 is TGCGCCAGCAGCCCCTGGGGGGGTACGAACACCGGGGAGCTGTTTTTT.

In this sample, this clonotype turned up once. The junction differs from germline at one of its ends, possibly a read error. The chain recombines TRBV20-1 with TRBJ2-1, with D possibly being TRBD1 (5 bases). This CDR3 region has 11 residues. Per germline, CDR1 DFQATT and CDR2 SNEGSKA (reference sequence). The CDR3 sequence is CSAPGFNGQFF. CDR3 coding DNA: TGCAGTGCTCCAGGGTTCAATGGGCAGTTCTTC.

About this clonotype itself: A much bigger clone sits one base away, suggesting this may be a read error. This chain links TRBV7-6 with TRBJ1-1; maybe TRBD1 (5 bases). This CDR3 is 15 amino acids long. The germline gives CDR1 SGHVS, CDR2 FNYEAQ. The CDR3 is CASSSKIGVNTETFF. CDR3 coding DNA: TGTGCCAGCAGCTCCAAAATAGGGGTGAACACTGAAACTTTCTTT.

V gene TRBV19 combines with J gene TRBJ2-7; 8 bases agree with TRBD1. V lost 6 bases and J lost 0; bases outside the gene matches: 10. The CDR3 sequence is 16 residues long. The germline V gene encodes CDR1 LNHDA and CDR2 SQIVND (reference sequence). CDR3 coding DNA: TGTGCCAGTAGCCACCCCCGACAGGGGTCCTCCTACGAGCAGTACTTC. It translates to CASSHPRQGSSYEQYF.

The chain combines TRBV29-1 with TRBJ2-5, with 9 positions matching TRBD2. With V trimmed by 4 bases and J by 8 bases, 14 bases remained unmatched. The length of the CDR3 is 15 residues. Looked up from germline, CDR1 is SQVTM and CDR2 is ANQGSEA. CDR3 amino acids: CSVVYSGGPGDTQYF. The CDR3 nucleotides are TGCAGCGTTGTTTATAGCGGGGGCCCCGGGGACACCCAGTACTTC.

This clonotype was recorded at least ten times. This chain uses TRBV28 with TRBJ2-1, with 8 bases that match TRBD2. This CDR3 has 16 residues. Germline-derived CDR1 and CDR2 are MDHEN and SYDVKM. The V and J ends lost 2 bases and 5 bases, in that order; junction bases with no gene match: 8. CDR3 in DNA: TGTGCCAGCAGTTTACCCGGGACTAGGATCGACAATGAGCAGTTCTTC. Translation gives CASSLPGTRIDNEQFF.

This clonotype was observed a handful of times. The chain combines TRBV19 with TRBJ2-7; TRBD1 might be the D (6 bases). Between the trimmed V and J ends, which lost 1 base and 5 bases, there was a span of 12 bases. From germline, CDR1 is LNHDA and CDR2 SQIVND (reference sequence). The length of the CDR3 is 14 residues. The CDR3 protein is CASSIGWGLDEQYF. DNA of the CDR3: TGTGCCAGTAGTATAGGATGGGGGCTGGACGAGCAGTACTTC.

This clonotype has just a few counts. The chain carries TRBV6-6 and TRBJ2-1, with 10 positions matching TRBD2. This CDR3 has 17 amino acids. The germline CDR1 and CDR2 sequences are MNHNY and SVGAGI (reference sequence). V shed 7 bases and J 0 bases; nucleotides not matched to a gene: 9. The CDR3 loop is CASNALAGMSSYNEQFF. CDR3 coding DNA: TGTGCCAGCAACGCACTAGCGGGGATGAGCTCCTACAATGAGCAGTTCTTC.

The chain recombines TRBV2 with TRBJ2-7, with TRBD1 matching 8 bases. CDR3 length: 15 residues. Trimming cost V 3 bases and J 4 bases; bases outside gene matches: 8. Germline values: CDR1 SNHLY, CDR2 FYNNEI. The CDR3 bases are TGTGCCAGCAGTGATGGACAGGGCGCGCGATACGAGCAGTACTTC. Protein: CASSDGQGARYEQYF.

This chain joins TRBV29-1 and TRBJ2-5, with TRBD2 identical over 11 bases. In germline, CDR1 is SQVTM, CDR2 ANQGSEA. The trim removed 1 base at V and 3 bases at J, leaving 16 bases unmatched. The CDR3 contains 19 residues. CDR3 in amino acids: CSVEGGLAGGLGFEETQYF. CDR3 DNA sequence: TGCAGCGTTGAAGGAGGGCTAGCGGGGGGCCTGGGTTTCGAAGAGACCCAGTACTTC.

The rearrangement joins TRBV20-1 to TRBJ2-1, with D perhaps matching TRBD2 (6 bases). The CDR3 totals 13 residues. Germline CDR1 DFQATT, CDR2 SNEGSKA (reference sequence). The germline V and J ends were trimmed by 5 bases and 7 bases, with 15 bases remaining between them. The CDR3 DNA sequence: TGCAGTGCTGAGTCCGCGGCGGGGAATGAGCAGTTCTTC. Translating gives CSAESAAGNEQFF.

The V call is TRBV7-6, the J call TRBJ2-7, with 7 bases that match TRBD1. CDR1 is SGHVS and CDR2 is FNYEAQ in the germline V gene. Trimming removed 5 bases from V and 3 bases from J; junction bases left unmatched: 16. The CDR3 has 17 amino acids. CDR3 coding DNA: TGTGCCAGCAGCCCGACATCGGGACAGAATCTGCTCTACGAGCAGTACTTC. The encoded protein is CASSPTSGQNLLYEQYF. Full variable domain (outside the CDR3, taken from reference TRBV7-6 and TRBJ2-7): GAGVSQSPRYKVTKRGQDVALRCDPISGHVSLYWYRQALGQGPEFLTYFNYEAQQDKSGLPNDRFSAERPEGSISTLTIQRTEQRDSAMYRCASSPTSGQNLLYEQYFGPGTRLTVT.

In its sample, this clonotype was seen a few times. This chain joins TRBV20-1 and TRBJ2-5; the match to TRBD2 covers 9 bases. Looked up from germline, CDR1 is DFQATT and CDR2 is SNEGSKA (reference sequence). The CDR3 is 16 residues long. Losses at the gene ends were 3 bases for V and 1 base for J; bases not matched to a gene: 9. The DNA for the CDR3 is TGCAGTGCTAGGGATGGGACTAGCATTATCCAAGAGACCCAGTACTTC. Its protein product is CSARDGTSIIQETQYF.

J is TRBJ1-1 and V is TRBV2; D is unresolved. The CDR3 is 10 amino acids. CDR1 SNHLY and CDR2 FYNNEI come from the germline V gene. The V gene lost 10 bases and the J gene lost 8 bases, with 11 bases spanning the gap. The CDR3 DNA follows: TGTGCCACCAACGACCAGGAAGCTTTCTTT. Its protein product is CATNDQEAFF.